The clone carrying this TCR beta chain was found once. This CDR3 contains 13 residues. Looked up from germline, CDR1 is SEHNR and CDR2 is FQNEAQ (reference sequence). These data come from a study of OX40 agonist ivuxolimab in advanced cancers. The assay was immunoSEQ multiplex PCR, and TCRdb's table has in-frame clones only and misses some. Seen here are about 69,000 clones, about nine tenths observed once, and the top ten hold 4.5% to 7.5%. The sequence was collected from an adult with an advanced solid tumor such as melanoma, head and neck, liver or kidney cancer. Sample: CD4+ or CD8+ T cells sorted from blood, taken in a trial of the OX40 agonist ivuxolimab. The V gene is TRBV7-9, the J gene TRBJ2-5; either TRBD1 or TRBD2 may fit D (6 bases each). TRBJ2-7 matches the DNA end more closely, so the J call is doubtful. Written as DNA, the CDR3 is TGTGCCAGCAGCTTAGCTAGGGGGGACGAGCAGTACTTC. Amino acid sequence: CASSLARGDEQYF.